These T cell receptor beta chains were read from a single sample in a study of identical twins. TCRdb reprocessed the 5' RACE reads via MiXCR and lists one record per CDR3 protein. The table has fewer than 800,000 distinct CDR3 sequences, roughly 7.1% seen once. The data also belong to a second study, concerning yellow fever vaccine responses in identical twins.

The sequenced sample was PBMCs. Receptor source: a woman younger than 35 in good health. The CDR3 runs from the conserved cysteine through the conserved F or W. The D gene is left open where the match is weak. The size of a clone is reported for some rows only, either as once, few or many, or as a class for expanded clones.

>TRBD2|TRBJ2-3|18|few|TRBV14
CASSQDQMGLAGADTQYF
TGTGCCAGCAGCCAAGATCAGATGGGACTAGCGGGAGCTGATACGCAGTATTTT
>TRBD1|TRBJ1-2|16|many|TRBV5-1
CASSPTRTGTNYGYTF
TGCGCCAGCAGCCCCACACGGACAGGCACTAACTATGGCTACACCTTC
>TRBD1|TRBJ2-1|19|NA|TRBV18
CASSPPNGQGGASYNEQFF
TGTGCCAGCTCACCCCCGAACGGCCAAGGGGGCGCATCCTACAATGAGCAGTTCTTC
>NA|TRBJ2-6|18|NA|TRBV25-1
CASSDLLSASSGANVLTF
TGTGCCAGCAGTGATCTTCTTTCCGCCAGCTCTGGGGCCAACGTCCTGACTTTC
>NA|TRBJ2-1|14|many|TRBV24-1
CATSGVPGGNEQFF
TGTGCCACCAGTGGCGTCCCTGGGGGCAATGAGCAGTTCTTC
>NA|TRBJ1-2|13|NA|TRBV25-1
CAGREGRDYGYTF
TGTGCCGGCAGGGAGGGAAGGGACTATGGCTACACCTTC
>TRBD1|TRBJ2-2|17|many|TRBV28
CASSLPHDRAYTGELFF
TGTGCCAGCAGTTTACCCCACGACAGGGCGTACACCGGGGAGCTGTTTTTT
>TRBD1|TRBJ2-1|17|NA|TRBV28
CASSSTGTAGTYNEQFF
TGTGCCAGCAGTTCCACCGGGACAGCCGGTACCTACAATGAGCAGTTCTTC
>TRBD2|TRBJ2-3|16|NA|TRBV5-1
CASSFMLAGGTDTQYF
TGCGCCAGCAGCTTTATGTTAGCGGGGGGGACAGATACGCAGTATTTT
>NA|TRBJ2-1|13|NA|TRBV7-9
CASGCGGNNEQFF
TGTGCCAGCGGCTGTGGGGGAAACAATGAGCAGTTCTTC
>NA|TRBJ1-3|12|many|TRBV29-1
CSVGGSGNTIYF
TGCAGCGTTGGGGGATCTGGAAACACCATATATTTT
>NA|TRBJ1-5|15|NA|TRBV7-2
CASSSDTLSNQPQHF
TGTGCCAGCAGTTCGGACACCCTTAGCAATCAGCCCCAGCATTTT
>NA|TRBJ2-1|13|many|TRBV4-1
CASSQVPVSEQFF
TGCGCCAGCAGCCAAGTCCCCGTAAGTGAGCAGTTCTTC
>NA|TRBJ2-1|17|NA|TRBV6-1
CASSHTTFGGLYNEQFF
TGTGCCAGCAGCCACACCACTTTCGGAGGGCTCTACAATGAGCAGTTCTTC
>NA|TRBJ2-3|15|NA|TRBV6-1
CASSSRRIRTDTQYF
TGTGCCAGCAGCTCTAGGCGGATTCGCACAGATACGCAGTATTTT
>TRBD2|TRBJ2-7|13|NA|TRBV27
CASGTSGTYEQYF
TGTGCCTCCGGGACTAGTGGAACCTACGAGCAGTACTTC
>NA|TRBJ1-5|14|many|TRBV20-1
CSASDRNLNQPQHF
TGCAGTGCTTCGGACAGAAACCTGAATCAGCCCCAGCATTTT
>NA|TRBJ1-3|15|NA|TRBV10-3
CAISAKDSSGNTIYF
TGTGCCATCAGCGCGAAAGACAGCTCTGGAAACACCATATATTTT
>TRBD2|TRBJ2-3|17|few|TRBV5-1
CASRRGLAGDVADTQYF
TGCGCCAGCAGACGGGGACTAGCGGGAGATGTAGCAGATACGCAGTATTTT
>TRBD1|TRBJ1-2|14|few|TRBV9
CASSGRTGDYGYTF
TGTGCCAGCAGCGGGCGGACAGGGGACTATGGCTACACCTTC
>NA|TRBJ1-1|14|NA|TRBV5-1
CASSLAAQGTEAFF
TGCGCCAGCAGCTTGGCCGCACAGGGAACTGAAGCTTTCTTT
>NA|TRBJ1-4|14|few|TRBV20-1
CSARGPPKNEKLFF
TGCAGTGCTAGGGGACCGCCTAAGAATGAAAAACTGTTTTTT
>NA|TRBJ2-1|16|few|TRBV2
CASSEGASSSYNEQFF
TGTGCCAGCAGTGAAGGAGCGTCGAGCTCCTACAATGAGCAGTTCTTC
>TRBD2|TRBJ2-1|18|many|TRBV5-1
CASSLLSPVLAGVNEQFF
TGCGCCAGCAGCCTCCTAAGCCCGGTCTTGGCGGGAGTGAATGAGCAGTTCTTC
>NA|TRBJ2-1|15|many|TRBV5-1
CASSFEGAGSNEQFF
TGCGCCAGCAGCTTTGAAGGGGCCGGTTCCAATGAGCAGTTCTTC
>NA|TRBJ2-1|14|many|TRBV9
CASSVAVTDNEQFF
TGTGCCAGCAGCGTAGCAGTTACCGACAATGAGCAGTTCTTC
>TRBD1|TRBJ2-7|15|many|TRBV7-9
CASSSGTGFSYEQYF
TGTGCCAGCAGTTCCGGGACAGGATTTTCCTACGAGCAGTACTTC
>NA|TRBJ1-6|15|many|TRBV7-8
CASSLSRPINSPLHF
TGTGCCAGCAGCTTATCACGACCAATTAATTCACCCCTCCACTTT
>TRBD1|TRBJ2-5|15|few|TRBV5-1
CASSQTGGDWETQYF
TGCGCCAGCAGCCAAACAGGGGGCGATTGGGAGACCCAGTACTTC
>NA|TRBJ1-6|16|few|TRBV7-9
CASSPSRGTYNSPLHF
TGTGCCAGCAGCCCCAGCAGGGGTACCTATAATTCACCCCTCCACTTT
>NA|TRBJ2-3|14|few|TRBV6-2/TRBV6-3
CASSYSTWTDTQYF
TGTGCCAGCAGTTACTCCACGTGGACAGATACGCAGTATTTT
>TRBD2|TRBJ2-1|16|few|TRBV20-1
CSASKTSGGAYNEQFF
TGCAGTGCCTCTAAAACTAGCGGGGGGGCATACAATGAGCAGTTCTTC
>NA|TRBJ2-1|13|NA|TRBV29-1
CSVVGSPYNEQFF
TGCAGCGTTGTCGGGTCCCCCTACAATGAGCAGTTCTTC
>NA|TRBJ2-1|14|NA|TRBV5-6
CASSARGRDFEQFF
TGTGCCAGCAGCGCGCGGGGGCGCGATTTTGAGCAGTTCTTC
>TRBD1|TRBJ2-1|15|few|TRBV7-9
CASSPGTGFDNEQFF
TGTGCCAGCAGCCCCGGGACAGGGTTCGACAATGAGCAGTTCTTC
>NA|TRBJ2-7|13|NA|TRBV5-1
CASSLNQGYEQYF
TGCGCCAGCAGTTTGAACCAGGGGTACGAGCAGTACTTC
>TRBD2|TRBJ2-5|15|NA|TRBV3-1
CASSQVPREGETQYF
TGTGCCAGCAGCCAAGTACCCAGGGAGGGAGAGACCCAGTACTTC
>NA|TRBJ1-1|12|few|TRBV29-1
CSVEVMGTEAFF
TGCAGCGTTGAAGTTATGGGAACTGAAGCTTTCTTT
>TRBD1|TRBJ2-1|12|NA|TRBV29-1
CSVEPQGTEQFF
TGCAGCGTTGAACCACAGGGGACTGAGCAGTTCTTC